Shown below are 32 T cell receptor beta chains from a single sample sequenced in a study of cytomegalovirus exposure and HLA in healthy donors (dated by TCRdb to 2017 to 2019). Library preparation used the immunoSEQ multiplex PCR assay. For the multiplex PCR, a mixture combining 60 forward primers for TCR Vbeta segments and 13 reverse primers for TCR Jbeta segments was used. In its TCRdb copy, this immuneACCESS table keeps in-frame sequences only and misses some clones. Where compared with another copy, unresolved V genes explain less than half of these, and the others have no known cause. The sample table records about 130,000 clones; around three quarters of these occur just once. The ten biggest clones cover about 3.3% of the sample. The sample consisted of PBMCs. These receptors came from a woman aged 45-60 years in good health and CMV-seronegative.

This rearrangement joins TRBV4-3 to TRBJ2-7; 7 bases are shared with TRBD1. J was trimmed by 3 bases and V by 3 bases; bases with no gene match: 11. The CDR3 covers 16 residues. From germline, CDR1 is LGHNA and CDR2 YSLEER. The DNA for the CDR3 is TGCGCCAGCAGCCAGCTCGCTGGGGACAGATTCTACGAGCAGTACTTC. Translated: CASSQLAGDRFYEQYF.

V and J are TRBV27 and TRBJ2-2, with TRBD2 as a possible D gene (5 bases). In germline, CDR1 is MNHEY, CDR2 SMNVEV (reference sequence). The V end lost 6 bases, the J end lost 0 bases, and 14 bases lay between the germline ends. The length of the CDR3 is 16 residues. The CDR3: CASRPTLRANTGELFF. In nucleotides, the CDR3 is TGTGCCAGCAGGCCTACGTTGAGGGCGAACACCGGGGAGCTGTTTTTT.

The rearrangement joins TRBV7-2 to TRBJ2-7; D unresolved. CDR1 is SGHTA and CDR2 is FQGNSA in the germline V gene. Trimming pared 3 bases from V and 3 bases from J, leaving 6 bases between. The CDR3 totals 12 residues. CDR3 DNA sequence: TGTGCCAGCAGCTTGTTAGTCTACGAGCAGTACTTC. Encoded protein: CASSLLVYEQYF.

CDR3 bases: TGCGCCAGCAGCGTAACCACGGTCGTAGCTTTCCACGAGCAGTACTTC. Amino acid sequence: CASSVTTVVAFHEQYF. This chain joins TRBV5-1 and TRBJ2-7; D not resolved. The V end was cut by 4 bases, the J end by 5 bases, with 22 bases between. In germline, CDR1 is SGHRS, CDR2 YFSETQ. The CDR3 length is 16 residues.

The rearrangement links TRBV7-2 to TRBJ2-3, with D perhaps TRBD1 (5 bases). This CDR3 region has 17 residues. Trimming pared 0 bases from V and 0 bases from J, leaving 13 bases between. CDR1 and CDR2 from the germline V gene are SGHTA and FQGNSA. The CDR3 reads CASSLAWADTSTDTQYF. CDR3 DNA: TGTGCCAGCAGCTTAGCTTGGGCGGACACTAGCACAGATACGCAGTATTTT.

The CDR3 DNA reads as TGTGCCAGCAGTTACCGGCGGCGGGAGGGGTACGAGCAGTACTTC. Translated, it gives CASSYRRREGYEQYF. This chain links TRBV6-5 with TRBJ2-7; 9 bases fit TRBD2. The germline V gene encodes CDR1 MNHEY and CDR2 SVGAGI. This CDR3 spans 15 amino acids. Trimming cost V 2 bases and J 4 bases; bases outside gene matches: 6.

The rearrangement links TRBV5-6 to TRBJ2-7, with D possibly being TRBD1 (6 bases). V lost 0 bases, J lost 2 bases, and 15 bases lay in between. CDR3 length equals 16 residues. The germline V gene encodes CDR1 SGHDT and CDR2 YYEEEE. In nucleotides, the CDR3 is TGTGCCAGCAGCTTGGGTTTATCCGCAGGGGCCTACGAGCAGTACTTC. This translates into CASSLGLSAGAYEQYF.

This clone was seen more than once but under ten times. V gene TRBV29-1 combines with J gene TRBJ2-2; 14 bases align to TRBD2. Germline CDR1 is SQVTM and CDR2 is ANQGSEA. Trimming removed 4 bases from V and 7 bases from J; junction bases left unmatched: 5. The CDR3 length is 15 residues. This CDR3 is CSVVGTSGSHGELFF. CDR3 bases: TGCAGCGTTGTGGGGACTAGCGGGAGTCACGGGGAGCTGTTTTTT.

CDR3 sequence: CASSPAGVFRELFF. Here the CDR3 DNA reads TGTGCCAGCTCCCCAGCGGGAGTGTTCCGGGAGCTGTTTTTT. The chain combines TRBV6-1 with TRBJ2-2; 8 nucleotides match TRBD2. Germline CDR1 is MNHNS and CDR2 is SASEGT. Trimming cost V 8 bases and J 9 bases; bases outside gene matches: 11. There are 14 residues in the CDR3.

The chain combines TRBV30 with TRBJ2-1, with D possibly TRBD2 on 6 matching bases. Germline V gene data show CDR1 as GTSNPN and CDR2 as SVGIG (reference sequence). V lost 0 bases and J lost 7, with 13 bases in between. The CDR3 loop spans 14 amino acids. The CDR3 bases are TGTGCCTGGAGTGTTACCCTAGGAGGGAATGAGCAGTTCTTC. Protein sequence: CAWSVTLGGNEQFF.

The chain uses TRBV7-6 and TRBJ2-7, with a weak D call TRBD2 (5 bases). V dropped 5 bases and J dropped 1 base, with 18 bases sitting between them. This CDR3 contains 16 residues. Germline lookup yields CDR1 SGHVS and CDR2 FNYEAQ. The CDR3 bases are TGTGCCAGCAGCCCGCTGGTCCGGGATTTGTCCTACGAGCAGTACTTC. Its protein is CASSPLVRDLSYEQYF.

The V gene is TRBV11-2, the J gene TRBJ2-1; D remains unclear. The CDR3 has 13 residues. V lost 1 base, J lost 6 bases, and 7 bases lay in between. Per the germline V gene, CDR1 is SGHAT and CDR2 is FQNNGV. Here the CDR3 reads CASSLVRANEQFF. The CDR3 DNA reads TGTGCCAGCAGCTTAGTCCGCGCCAATGAGCAGTTCTTC.

The gene calls are TRBV13 and TRBJ2-5, with D possibly being TRBD2 (5 bases). The DNA matches TRBJ2-7 better at its end, which makes the J call doubtful. The germline V gene has CDR1 PRHDT and CDR2 FYEKMQ (reference sequence). The CDR3 is made up of 16 amino acids. The DNA for the CDR3 is TGTGCCAGCAGCTTTTCGTCGGGTGGGAGTTTCTCCGAGCAGTACTTC. Its translation: CASSFSSGGSFSEQYF.

Concerning this clone itself: A read error may produce the germline difference seen at one junction end. The chain is built from TRBV11-2 and TRBJ2-1; D call uncertain. CDR1 is SGHAT, CDR2 FQNNGV, per germline. The CDR3 is made up of 13 amino acids. CDR3 in amino acids: CVSRRSARNEQFF. CDR3 in DNA: TGTGTCAGCCGACGGAGCGCGAGAAATGAGCAGTTCTTC.

This clone occurred once. This chain joins TRBV19 and TRBJ1-5; 11 bases are shared with TRBD1. With V trimmed by 9 bases and J by 6 bases, 7 bases remained unmatched. The CDR3 loop spans 14 amino acids. In germline, CDR1 is LNHDA, CDR2 SQIVND (reference sequence). The CDR3: CASSGTGGGQPQHF. The CDR3 DNA sequence: TGTGCCAGCTCCGGGACAGGGGGTGGTCAGCCCCAGCATTTT.

V is TRBV30 and J is TRBJ2-5, with no clear D. The germline CDR1 and CDR2 sequences are GTSNPN and SVGIG (reference sequence). Trimming stripped 3 bases from V and 11 bases from J, with 13 bases between. The CDR3 runs to 11 residues. The CDR3 DNA sequence: TGTGCCTGGAGCGACGCTCTAGAGCAGTACTTC. This codes for CAWSDALEQYF.

This clone appeared a few times. The chain links TRBV29-1 to TRBJ2-5; D gene ambiguous. Germline CDR1 and CDR2: SQVTM and ANQGSEA. The V gene lost 6 bases and the J gene lost 1 base, with 12 bases spanning the gap. The CDR3 extends over 13 amino acids. The DNA for the CDR3 is TGCAGCGTCTACACAGCACCCCAAGAGACCCAGTACTTC. Translating it yields CSVYTAPQETQYF.

The V gene is TRBV6-6, the J gene TRBJ1-2; 8 nucleotides line up with TRBD1. The CDR3 has 15 amino acids. The germline CDR1 and CDR2 sequences are MNHNY and SVGAGI (reference sequence). V trimming: 5 bases; J trimming: 1 base; junction bases outside the gene matches: 6. Here the CDR3 reads CASSPRGQGNYGYTF. The CDR3, as DNA: TGTGCCAGCAGTCCCAGGGGGCAGGGTAACTATGGCTACACCTTC.

Only one count was recorded for this clone. The chain is built from TRBV28 and TRBJ1-3; 9 nucleotides match TRBD1. This CDR3 comprises 17 residues. After removal of 2 bases from V and 1 base from J, the junction contained 6 bases not matched to a gene. The germline CDR1 and CDR2 sequences are MDHEN and SYDVKM. The CDR3 loop is CASSLIRDRDSGNTIYF. The DNA for the CDR3 is TGTGCCAGCAGTTTAATCCGGGACAGGGATTCTGGAAACACCATATATTTT.

V is TRBV6-5 and J is TRBJ2-1; 8 bases are a match to TRBD2. The CDR3 totals 15 residues. Trimming removed 5 bases from V and 2 bases from J; junction bases left unmatched: 5. The germline gives CDR1 MNHEY, CDR2 SVGAGI. The CDR3 sequence: CASSGYSGTYNEQFF. The CDR3 coding sequence is TGTGCCAGCAGTGGTTATAGCGGGACCTACAATGAGCAGTTCTTC.

V gene TRBV12-5 combines with J gene TRBJ2-1; D is unresolved. Trimming took off 1 base at V and 7 bases at J, with 5 bases between the two ends. From germline, CDR1 is LGHNT and CDR2 FRNRAP. This CDR3 region has 12 residues. The CDR3 coding sequence is TGTGCTAGTGGTTTGGCCCTTAATGAGCAGTTCTTC. Translation: CASGLALNEQFF. The entire variable domain, with the rest obtained from reference TRBV12-5 and TRBJ2-1, is as follows: DARVTQTPRHKVTEMGQEVTMRCQPILGHNTVFWYRQTMMQGLELLAYFRNRAPLDDSGMPKDRFSAEMPDATLATLKIQPSEPRDSAVYFCASGLALNEQFFGPGTRLTVL.

This clone was detected only a few times. The chain is built from TRBV30 and TRBJ1-3, with unresolved D. Germline assignment: CDR1 GTSNPN and CDR2 SVGIG (reference sequence). The V end was cut by 7 bases, the J end by 8 bases, with 12 bases between. CDR3 length equals 11 residues. CDR3 coding DNA: TGTGCCTCGTCCCCGCTAGACACCATATATTTT. Protein sequence: CASSPLDTIYF.

Only a few counts were recorded for this clone. CDR3 DNA: TGTGCCAGCAGCAAAACCACCCCGTCAGGGTTTACCTATGGCTACACCTTC. Translation gives CASSKTTPSGFTYGYTF. V usage is TRBV14 and J usage is TRBJ1-2; D might be TRBD1 (5 bases). This CDR3 has 17 amino acids. Trimming left V 5 bases short and J 4 bases short, with 23 bases between. Germline assignment: CDR1 SGHDN and CDR2 FVKESK.

The chain combines TRBV6-4 with TRBJ2-6; tentatively, D is TRBD1 (5 bases). Deletions cut 3 bases from V and 1 base from J, with 7 bases between. The length of the CDR3 is 15 residues. Germline V gene sequence: CDR1 MRHNA, CDR2 SNTAGT. CDR3 loop: CASSETGSGANVLTF. The CDR3 coding sequence is TGTGCCAGCAGTGAAACAGGTTCTGGGGCCAACGTCCTGACTTTC.

V gene TRBV9 combines with J gene TRBJ2-1; TRBD1 might be the D (6 bases). The ends were cut back, 2 bases at V and 8 bases at J, with 14 bases in the middle. The CDR3 is 14 residues long. The germline gives CDR1 SGDLS, CDR2 YYNGEE. The CDR3 region is CASSVGTLVDEQFF. The CDR3 nucleotides read TGTGCCAGCAGCGTGGGGACACTAGTGGATGAGCAGTTCTTC.

This clone turned up a few times. V usage is TRBV2 and J usage is TRBJ2-1; D unresolved. Trimming cost V 3 bases and J 6 bases, with 3 bases left between them. The CDR3 loop spans 11 amino acids. Germline CDR1 and CDR2: SNHLY and FYNNEI. The CDR3 is CASSDVNEQFF. The CDR3 DNA sequence: TGTGCCAGCAGTGACGTCAATGAGCAGTTCTTC.

This chain connects TRBV6-5 to TRBJ2-1; D perhaps matches TRBD2 (5 bases). Per germline, CDR1 MNHEY and CDR2 SVGAGI. V lost 0 bases and J 8 bases, leaving 11 bases between the germline ends. This CDR3 has 14 residues. CDR3 in amino acids: CASSYSASIHEQFF. The CDR3 DNA follows: TGTGCCAGCAGTTACTCCGCTAGCATCCATGAGCAGTTCTTC.

The chain carries TRBV4-3 and TRBJ1-1; D uncertain. The CDR3 totals 14 residues. The V and J ends lost 4 bases and 4 bases respectively, with 13 bases between them. In germline, CDR1 is LGHNA, CDR2 YSLEER. DNA for the CDR3: TGCGCCAGCAGCCCAGGAGGTGTGAGCACTGAAGCTTTCTTT. Its translation is CASSPGGVSTEAFF.

This clone turned up a few times. V gene TRBV5-3 combines with J gene TRBJ2-7; 10 nucleotides line up with TRBD2. TRBV5-3 qualifies as an ORF whose function is uncertain. There are 17 residues in the CDR3. The J segment lost 9 bases and the V segment lost 2 bases, leaving 17 bases of the junction unmatched. This CDR3 reads CARSFSPLSGRASVQYF. CDR3 DNA: TGTGCCAGAAGCTTTTCGCCCCTCAGCGGGAGGGCGTCGGTGCAGTACTTC.

The CDR3 bases are TGCGCCAGCAGCCAAATGGTGGGGGCCCTTAACTATGGCTACACCTTC. Amino acid sequence: CASSQMVGALNYGYTF. The chain employs TRBV4-3 and TRBJ1-2, with D possibly being TRBD1 (6 bases). This CDR3 comprises 16 residues. V was cut by 2 bases and J by 1 base, with 14 bases left in between. Germline V gene sequence: CDR1 LGHNA, CDR2 YSLEER.

A few counts support this clone. The chain combines TRBV7-3 with TRBJ1-1, with 10 bases identical to TRBD1. With 1 base clipped from V and 9 bases from J, the junction kept 5 bases outside the gene matches. This CDR3 spans 14 amino acids. CDR1 is SGHTA and CDR2 is FQGTGA in the germline V gene. The CDR3 region has the DNA TGTGCCAGCAGCTTAATGGGGACAGGGGATAAAGCTTTCTTT. Translation: CASSLMGTGDKAFF.

This clone was detected once. The chain carries TRBV19 and TRBJ2-3, with 12 bases lining up with TRBD2. With V trimmed by 5 bases and J by 5 bases, 2 bases remained unmatched. The CDR3 consists of 14 residues. Germline V gene sequence: CDR1 LNHDA, CDR2 SQIVND (reference sequence). The CDR3 DNA reads as TGTGCCAGTAGTCTGGGACTAGCGGGAGATACGCAGTATTTT. Translated, it gives CASSLGLAGDTQYF.